This TCR beta chain emerged from a study of blood T cells in healthy people across ages (dated by TCRdb to between 2014 and 2016). Broadly, across the study: In model experiments, template switching captured about one uniquely barcoded TCR beta cDNA molecule for every two T cells. To track age-related changes in TCR beta repertoire diversity, the study relied on deep sequencing normalized with unique cDNA molecular identifiers. Four age groups were formed from the donors: young (average around 15 years), middle-aged (approximately 40), aged (approximately 60) and long-lived (82). To avoid experimental bias, donors of different ages were distributed randomly across sequencing lanes. Using the same blood draw, the study looked at two additional independent replicas of 1 million unique cDNA reads for two donors, one aged 18 to 29 and the other aged 80 or older. General conclusions and limits of the study: Compared with the aged group, the long-lived group had more naive CD4+ T cells, fewer expanded clones and increased TCR diversity, suggesting age selection. Observed TCR beta diversity per million T cells fell roughly linearly with age, and a significant reduction was already apparent by age approximately 41. Estimates of total diversity based on one million sequenced T cells were considered lower bounds and underestimates. Donor CMV infection status was unknown, potentially confounding age-related changes in expanded clonotypes. There was a strong correlation between observed TCR beta diversity and the percentage of naive T cells measured by flow cytometry. Because profiling used bulk unsorted PBMCs, naive and antigen-experienced compartments could not be compared conclusively.

On this clonotype: Its binding antigen is unknown. No base qualities exist here, and no much larger clone lies one base off it.

The roughly 39 donors, aged about 6 to 100 years, were systemically healthy Caucasian individuals from Russia. About 9.1 milliliters of peripheral blood were collected from each donor into EDTA-treated Vacutainer tubes. Ficoll-Paque density-gradient centrifugation was used to isolate PBMCs, with at least 7 million per sample. Trizol reagent was used to extract total RNA from the PBMCs, yielding at least 5 micrograms per sample. The percentages of naive CD45RAhigh/CD27high T cells were determined by flow cytometry on a PBMC aliquot from every donor. V is clipped by 4 bases and J by 9 bases, and the sequence between their germline boundaries is 16 bases long. Inclusive of the bounding cysteine and phenylalanine, the CDR3 is 13 residues long. The entry retains the CDR3 DNA only, 39 bases that are in frame from base 1. The library was made by 5' RACE. TCRdb lists the instrument as Illumina HiSeq 2500. A second PCR of roughly 7 to 11 cycles was performed with a sample-barcoded 5' primer and a J-beta primer mix. Each TCR beta cDNA molecule received a unique molecular identifier from a template-switch 5' adaptor carrying 12 random nucleotides. At least 2.5 million CDR3-containing paired-end reads were obtained from each sample. The Mint cDNA synthesis kit, primed by a TRBC-specific oligonucleotide, was used to synthesize first-strand cDNA from all RNA. After uracil-DNA glycosylase treatment, a first 18-cycle PCR used universal primers M1SS and BC2_uni_R on all cDNA. The original pipeline was this. Each sample was normalized by randomly selecting 1 million high-quality reads, each carrying a distinct molecular identifier. Instead of being binned into consensus sequences, reads with shared molecular identifiers were discarded. MiTCR, run with a Q25 quality threshold and the strictest error-elimination algorithm, handled CDR3 identification, clonotype clustering and error correction. Lower-bound total TCR beta diversity was estimated with a nonparametric unseen species model using Euler transformation. TCRdb took the public reads, trimmed them with fastp at Q25, ran MiXCR for clone calling and kept in-frame beta chains. Rows matching on CDR3 protein sequence are summarized as one entry with the most common DNA and genes. None of the V and J calls come from the authors' own analysis; TCRdb made them. This sample is represented by 800,000 to 950,000 distinct CDR3 sequences; about 36% of them were singletons. The top ten hold over 10% of the sample.

Sequencing input: blood. The V gene is TRBV12-3 or TRBV12-4 and the J gene is TRBJ2-7; a weak D assignment points to TRBD1 (6 bases agree). The sequence was collected from a man younger than 35 in good health. The DNA is as follows: TGTGCCAGCAGTTCCATTCAACAGGGAGTGCAGTACTTC. Translated, it reads CASSSIQQGVQYF.